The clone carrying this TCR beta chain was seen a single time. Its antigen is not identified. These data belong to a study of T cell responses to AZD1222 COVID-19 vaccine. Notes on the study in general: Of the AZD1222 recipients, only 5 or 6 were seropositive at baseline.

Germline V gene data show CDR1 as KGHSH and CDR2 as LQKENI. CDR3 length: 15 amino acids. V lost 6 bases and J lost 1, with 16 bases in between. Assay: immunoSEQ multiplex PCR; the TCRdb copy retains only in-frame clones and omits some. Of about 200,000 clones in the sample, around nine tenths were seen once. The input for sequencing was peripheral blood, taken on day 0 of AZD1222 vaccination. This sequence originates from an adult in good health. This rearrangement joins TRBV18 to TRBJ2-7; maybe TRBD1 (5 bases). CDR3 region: CASSPLDRESYEQYF. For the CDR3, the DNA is TGTGCCAGCTCTCCGTTAGACAGAGAGTCCTACGAGCAGTACTTC.